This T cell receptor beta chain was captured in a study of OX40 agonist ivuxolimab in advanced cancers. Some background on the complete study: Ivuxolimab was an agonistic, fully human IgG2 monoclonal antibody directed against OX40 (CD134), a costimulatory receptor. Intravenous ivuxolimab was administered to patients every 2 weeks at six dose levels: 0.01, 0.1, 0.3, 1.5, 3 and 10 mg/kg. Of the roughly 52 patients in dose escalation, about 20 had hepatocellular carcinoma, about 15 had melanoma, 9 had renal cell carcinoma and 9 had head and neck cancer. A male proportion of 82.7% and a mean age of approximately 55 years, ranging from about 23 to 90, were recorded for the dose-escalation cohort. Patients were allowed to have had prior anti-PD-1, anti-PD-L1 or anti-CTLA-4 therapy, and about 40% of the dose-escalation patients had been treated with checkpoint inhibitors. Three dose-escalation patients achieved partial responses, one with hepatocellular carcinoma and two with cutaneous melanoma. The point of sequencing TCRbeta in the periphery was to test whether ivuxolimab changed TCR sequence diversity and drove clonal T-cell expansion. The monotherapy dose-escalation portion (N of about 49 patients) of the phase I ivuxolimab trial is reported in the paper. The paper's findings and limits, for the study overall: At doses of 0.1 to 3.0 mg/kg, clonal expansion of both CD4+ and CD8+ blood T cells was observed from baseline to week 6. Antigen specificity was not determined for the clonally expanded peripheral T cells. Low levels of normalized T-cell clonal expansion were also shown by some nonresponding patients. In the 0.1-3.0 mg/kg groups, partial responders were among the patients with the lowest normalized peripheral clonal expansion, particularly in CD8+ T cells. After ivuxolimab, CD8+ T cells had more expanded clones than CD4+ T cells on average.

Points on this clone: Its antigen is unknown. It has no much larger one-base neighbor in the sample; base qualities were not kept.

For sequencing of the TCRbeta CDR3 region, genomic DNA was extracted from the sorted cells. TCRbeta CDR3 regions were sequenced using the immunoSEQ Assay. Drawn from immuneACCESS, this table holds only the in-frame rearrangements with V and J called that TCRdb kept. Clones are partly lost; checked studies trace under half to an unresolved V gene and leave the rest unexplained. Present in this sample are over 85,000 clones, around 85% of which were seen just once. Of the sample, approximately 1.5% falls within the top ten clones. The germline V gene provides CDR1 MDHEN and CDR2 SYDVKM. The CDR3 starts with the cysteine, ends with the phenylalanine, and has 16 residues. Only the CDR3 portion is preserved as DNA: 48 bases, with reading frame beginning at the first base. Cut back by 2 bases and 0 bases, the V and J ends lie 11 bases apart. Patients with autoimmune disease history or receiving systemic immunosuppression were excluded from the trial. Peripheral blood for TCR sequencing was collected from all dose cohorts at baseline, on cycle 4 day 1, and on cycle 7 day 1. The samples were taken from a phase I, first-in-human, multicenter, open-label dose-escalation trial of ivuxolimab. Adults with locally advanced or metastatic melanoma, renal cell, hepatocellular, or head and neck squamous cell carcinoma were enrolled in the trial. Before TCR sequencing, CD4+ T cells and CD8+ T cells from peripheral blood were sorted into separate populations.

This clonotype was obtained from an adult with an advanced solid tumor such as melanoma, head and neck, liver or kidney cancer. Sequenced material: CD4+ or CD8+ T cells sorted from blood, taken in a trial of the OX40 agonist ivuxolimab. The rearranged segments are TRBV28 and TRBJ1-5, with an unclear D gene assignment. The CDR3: CASSLPRGNSNQPQHF. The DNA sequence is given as TGTGCCAGCAGTTTACCCCGCGGGAATAGCAATCAGCCCCAGCATTTT.